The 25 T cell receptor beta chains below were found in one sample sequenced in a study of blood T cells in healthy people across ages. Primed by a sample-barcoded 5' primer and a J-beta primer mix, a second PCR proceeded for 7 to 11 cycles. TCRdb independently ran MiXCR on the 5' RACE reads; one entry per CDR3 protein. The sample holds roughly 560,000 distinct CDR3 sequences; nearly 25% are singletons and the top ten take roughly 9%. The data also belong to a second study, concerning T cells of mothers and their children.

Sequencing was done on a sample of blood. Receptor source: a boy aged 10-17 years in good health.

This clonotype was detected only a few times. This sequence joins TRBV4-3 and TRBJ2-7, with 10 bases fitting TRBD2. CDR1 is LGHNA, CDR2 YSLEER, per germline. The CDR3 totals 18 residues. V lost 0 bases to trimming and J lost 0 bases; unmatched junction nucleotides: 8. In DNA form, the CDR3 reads TGCGCCAGCAGCCAAGATAAGATAGCGGGGGGTCTCTCCTACGAGCAGTACTTC. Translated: CASSQDKIAGGLSYEQYF.

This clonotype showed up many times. The DNA of the CDR3 is TGTGCCATCAGTGAGTCGAGAAGGGGGACCGACAATGAGCAGTTCTTC. Its protein is CAISESRRGTDNEQFF. The rearrangement uses TRBV10-3 and TRBJ2-1; perhaps TRBD1 as D (6 bases). The V gene's germline CDR1 is ENHRY and CDR2 SYGVKD. The CDR3 runs 16 residues. V dropped 0 bases and J dropped 5 bases, with 14 bases sitting between them.

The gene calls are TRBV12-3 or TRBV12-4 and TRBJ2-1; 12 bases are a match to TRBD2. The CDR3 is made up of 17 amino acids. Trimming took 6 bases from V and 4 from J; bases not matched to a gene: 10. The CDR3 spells CASSPGLAGPMYNEQFF. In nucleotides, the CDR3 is TGTGCCAGCAGCCCCGGACTAGCGGGGCCAATGTACAATGAGCAGTTCTTC.

The CDR3 is CSAIRPDRGPNQYQETQYF. The CDR3 region has the DNA TGCAGTGCTATAAGACCTGACAGGGGGCCTAATCAGTACCAAGAGACCCAGTACTTC. This chain connects TRBV20-1 to TRBJ2-5, with TRBD1 matching over 10 bases. Looked up from germline, CDR1 is DFQATT and CDR2 is SNEGSKA (reference sequence). Trimming cost V 4 bases and J 0 bases; bases outside gene matches: 17. This CDR3 comprises 19 residues.

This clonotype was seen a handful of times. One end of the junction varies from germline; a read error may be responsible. As DNA, the CDR3 is TGCAGTGCCAACCGGGACAGGGGGCCCCACAAGTTT. Its translation is CSANRDRGPHKF. The genes are TRBV20-1 and TRBJ1-1; 12 nucleotides match TRBD1. The V gene's germline CDR1 is DFQATT and CDR2 SNEGSKA (reference sequence). This CDR3 is 12 amino acids long.

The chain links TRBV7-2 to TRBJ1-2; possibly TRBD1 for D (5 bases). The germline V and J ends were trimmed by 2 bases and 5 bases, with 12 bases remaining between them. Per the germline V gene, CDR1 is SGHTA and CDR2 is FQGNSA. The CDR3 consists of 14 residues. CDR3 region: CASSLQGTPYGYTF. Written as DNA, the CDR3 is TGTGCCAGCAGCTTACAGGGAACCCCTTATGGCTACACCTTC.

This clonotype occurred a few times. Here the CDR3 DNA reads TGTGCCAGCAGCTTACGAGGGTCCGGTGCAACTGAAGCTTTCTTT. The encoded protein is CASSLRGSGATEAFF. The J gene is TRBJ1-1, the V gene TRBV7-3; D call uncertain. The CDR3 is made up of 15 amino acids. Germline V gene data show CDR1 as SGHTA and CDR2 as FQGTGA. The ends were cut back, 2 bases at V and 5 bases at J, with 15 bases in the middle.

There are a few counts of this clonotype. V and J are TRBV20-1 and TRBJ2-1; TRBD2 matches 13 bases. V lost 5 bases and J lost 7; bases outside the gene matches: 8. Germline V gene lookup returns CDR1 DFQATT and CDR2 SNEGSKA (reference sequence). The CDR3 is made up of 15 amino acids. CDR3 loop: CSAFGLAGVGNEQFF. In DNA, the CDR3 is TGCAGTGCTTTCGGACTAGCGGGGGTGGGGAATGAGCAGTTCTTC.

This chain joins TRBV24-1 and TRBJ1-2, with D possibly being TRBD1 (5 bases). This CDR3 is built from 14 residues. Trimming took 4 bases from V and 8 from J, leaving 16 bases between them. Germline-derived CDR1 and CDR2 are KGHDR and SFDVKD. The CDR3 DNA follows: TGTGCCACCAGTGACGCCGGGACCTCACTCGGCTACACCTTC. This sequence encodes CATSDAGTSLGYTF.

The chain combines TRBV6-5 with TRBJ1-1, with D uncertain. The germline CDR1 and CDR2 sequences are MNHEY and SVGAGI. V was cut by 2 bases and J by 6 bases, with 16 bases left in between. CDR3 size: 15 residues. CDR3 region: CASSYDRLEGAEAFF. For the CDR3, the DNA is TGTGCCAGCAGTTACGACCGACTCGAAGGCGCTGAAGCTTTCTTT.

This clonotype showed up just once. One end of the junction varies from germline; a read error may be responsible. For the CDR3, the DNA is TGTGCCGCCGCAGGGACCCCCACTGGGGCCAACGTCCCGACTTTC. Protein sequence: CAAAGTPTGANVPTF. This sequence joins TRBV28 and TRBJ2-6; D might be TRBD1 or TRBD2, each matching 5 bases. CDR1 and CDR2 (germline): MDHEN, SYDVKM. This CDR3 spans 15 amino acids. Based on the CDR3 plus reference TRBV28 and TRBJ2-6, the full variable domain is DVKVTQSSRYLVKRTGEKVFLECVQDMDHENMFWYRQDPGLGLRLIYFSYDVKMKEKGDIPEGYSVSREKKERFSLILESASTNQTSMYLCAAAGTPTGANVPTFGAGSRLTVL.

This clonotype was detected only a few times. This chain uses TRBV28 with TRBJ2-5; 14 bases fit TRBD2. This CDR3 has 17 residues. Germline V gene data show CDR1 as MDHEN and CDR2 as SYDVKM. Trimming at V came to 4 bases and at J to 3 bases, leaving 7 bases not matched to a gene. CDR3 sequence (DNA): TGTGCCAGCAGTTCCCCGGGACTAGCGGGAGAGAAAGAGACCCAGTACTTC. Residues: CASSSPGLAGEKETQYF.

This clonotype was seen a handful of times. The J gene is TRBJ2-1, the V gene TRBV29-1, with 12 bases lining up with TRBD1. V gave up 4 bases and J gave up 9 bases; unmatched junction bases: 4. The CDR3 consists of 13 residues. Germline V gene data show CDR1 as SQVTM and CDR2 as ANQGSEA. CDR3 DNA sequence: TGCAGCGTTGGCGGGACAGGGGGCTTTGAGCAGTTCTTC. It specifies CSVGGTGGFEQFF.

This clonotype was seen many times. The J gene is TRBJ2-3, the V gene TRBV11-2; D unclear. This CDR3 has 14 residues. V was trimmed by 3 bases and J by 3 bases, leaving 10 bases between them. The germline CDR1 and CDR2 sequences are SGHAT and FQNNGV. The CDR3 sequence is CASSLGWGTDTQYF. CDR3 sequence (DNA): TGTGCCAGCAGCTTGGGGTGGGGTACAGATACGCAGTATTTT.

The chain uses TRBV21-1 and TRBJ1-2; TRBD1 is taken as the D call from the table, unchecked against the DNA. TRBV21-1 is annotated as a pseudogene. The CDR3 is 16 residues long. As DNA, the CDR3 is TGTGCCAGCAGCAAACCCGGCAACAGGGTGGTATTTGCCTACACCTTC. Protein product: CASSKPGNRVVFAYTF.

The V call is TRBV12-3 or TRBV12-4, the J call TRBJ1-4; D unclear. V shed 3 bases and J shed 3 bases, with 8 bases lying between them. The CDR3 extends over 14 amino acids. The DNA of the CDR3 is TGTGCCAGCAGTTTTCCCCGGCCTAATGAAAAACTGTTTTTT. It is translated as CASSFPRPNEKLFF.

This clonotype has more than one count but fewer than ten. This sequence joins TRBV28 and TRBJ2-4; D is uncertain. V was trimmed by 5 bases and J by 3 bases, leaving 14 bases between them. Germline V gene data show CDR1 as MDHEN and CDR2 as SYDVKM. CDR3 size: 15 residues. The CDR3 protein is CASSPGGIVKNIQYF. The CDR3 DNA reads TGTGCCAGCAGTCCGGGTGGGATAGTCAAAAACATTCAGTACTTC.

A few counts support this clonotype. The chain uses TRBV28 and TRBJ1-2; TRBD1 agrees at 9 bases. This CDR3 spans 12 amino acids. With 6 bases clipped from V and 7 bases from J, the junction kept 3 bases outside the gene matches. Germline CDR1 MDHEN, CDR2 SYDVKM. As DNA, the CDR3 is TGTGCCAGCAGAACAGGGGGCAGTGGCTACACCTTC. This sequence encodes CASRTGGSGYTF.

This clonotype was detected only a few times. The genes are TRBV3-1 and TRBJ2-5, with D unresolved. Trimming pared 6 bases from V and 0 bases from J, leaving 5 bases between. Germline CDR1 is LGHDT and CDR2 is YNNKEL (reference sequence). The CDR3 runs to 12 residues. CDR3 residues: CASRSYQETQYF. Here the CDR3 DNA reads TGTGCCAGCAGATCGTACCAAGAGACCCAGTACTTC.

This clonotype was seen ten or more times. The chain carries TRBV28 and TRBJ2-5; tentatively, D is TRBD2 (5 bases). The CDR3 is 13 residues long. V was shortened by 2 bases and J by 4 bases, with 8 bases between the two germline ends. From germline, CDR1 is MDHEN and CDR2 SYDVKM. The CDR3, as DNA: TGTGCCAGCAGTTTACCCCGGGGAGAGACCCAGTACTTC. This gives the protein CASSLPRGETQYF.

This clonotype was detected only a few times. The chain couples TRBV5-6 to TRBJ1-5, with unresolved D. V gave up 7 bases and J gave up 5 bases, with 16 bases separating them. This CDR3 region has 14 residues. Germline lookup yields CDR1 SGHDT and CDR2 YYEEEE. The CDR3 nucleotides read TGTGCCAGCCAGCTTGGAATAGGTGATCAGCCCCAGCATTTT. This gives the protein CASQLGIGDQPQHF.

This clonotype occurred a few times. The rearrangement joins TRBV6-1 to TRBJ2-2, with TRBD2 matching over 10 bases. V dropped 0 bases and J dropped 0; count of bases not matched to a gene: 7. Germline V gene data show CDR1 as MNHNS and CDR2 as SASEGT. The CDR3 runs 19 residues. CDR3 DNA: TGTGCCAGCAGTGAAGCGTCAGGACTAGCGGTACCGAACACCGGGGAGCTGTTTTTT. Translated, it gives CASSEASGLAVPNTGELFF.

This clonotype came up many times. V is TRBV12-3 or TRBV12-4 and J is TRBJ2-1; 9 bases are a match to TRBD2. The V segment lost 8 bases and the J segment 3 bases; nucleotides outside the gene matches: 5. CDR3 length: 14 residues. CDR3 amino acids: CASSLSGSYNEQFF. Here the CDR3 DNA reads TGTGCCAGCTCCCTTAGCGGGAGCTACAATGAGCAGTTCTTC.

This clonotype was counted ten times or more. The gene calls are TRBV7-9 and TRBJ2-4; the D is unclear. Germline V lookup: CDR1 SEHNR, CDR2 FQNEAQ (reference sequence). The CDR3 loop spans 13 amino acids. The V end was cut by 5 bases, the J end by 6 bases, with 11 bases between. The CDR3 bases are TGTGCCAGCAGCCCTGCTGGCTTAAACATTCAGTACTTC. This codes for CASSPAGLNIQYF.

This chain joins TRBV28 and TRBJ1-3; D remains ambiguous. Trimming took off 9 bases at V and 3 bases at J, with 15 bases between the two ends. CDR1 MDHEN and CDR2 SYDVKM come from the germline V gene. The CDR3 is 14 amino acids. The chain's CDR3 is CASTTPGDGNTIYF. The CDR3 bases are TGTGCCAGTACAACCCCCGGAGATGGAAACACCATATATTTT. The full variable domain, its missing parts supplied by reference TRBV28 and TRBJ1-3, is DVKVTQSSRYLVKRTGEKVFLECVQDMDHENMFWYRQDPGLGLRLIYFSYDVKMKEKGDIPEGYSVSREKKERFSLILESASTNQTSMYLCASTTPGDGNTIYFGEGSWLTVV.